At least ten counts were recorded for the clone carrying this T cell receptor (beta chain). This record belongs to a study of CD8 T cells in ankylosing spondylitis. The CDR3 covers 13 residues. Trimming left V 8 bases short and J 0 bases short, with 10 bases between. CDR1 and CDR2 from the germline V gene are MNHNS and SASEGT. Making use of molecular barcodes, quantitative 5'-RACE generated TCR beta libraries. MiXCR, applied by TCRdb to the 5' RACE reads, yields one record per CDR3 protein. The table lists 120,000 or so distinct CDR3 sequences, roughly 13% of them singletons, with 2.5% to 3% in the top ten.

The chain couples TRBV6-1 to TRBJ1-1; possibly TRBD1 for D (5 bases). The material sequenced was blood, either unsorted or a sorted T cell fraction (not recorded which). This clonotype was sampled from a female donor with ankylosing spondylitis or in good health (not recorded which). The CDR3 nucleotides read TGTGCCAGCGGGGGGGAAATGAACACTGAAGCTTTCTTT. Translation: CASGGEMNTEAFF.